These T cell receptor beta chains were read from a single sample in a study of T cell responses to AZD1222 COVID-19 vaccine. Some clones are missing from TCRdb's copy, which holds only in-frame ones; the method was immunoSEQ multiplex PCR. Here the sample spans some 150,000 clones, just over 85% being singletons. Sequenced here: peripheral blood, sampled on day 0 of AZD1222 vaccination. These receptors all stem from an adult in good health. Each CDR3 is given with its conserved first and last residue. The D gene is left open where the match is weak. Size is omitted from some rows. Given values are once, few, many or a class for expanded clones.

v_gene	abundance	j_gene	d_gene	CDR3aa	CDR3nt
TRBV7-2	NA	TRBJ2-1	NA	CASSSRESSYNEQFF	TGTGCCAGCAGCTCCAGGGAGTCCTCCTACAATGAGCAGTTCTTC
TRBV19	NA	TRBJ1-4	NA	CASSEREKLFF	TGTGCCAGTAGTGAACGAGAAAAACTGTTTTTT
TRBV7-9	NA	TRBJ1-2	NA	CASSLAPSGSGYTF	TGTGCCAGCAGCTTAGCGCCATCAGGGAGTGGCTACACCTTC
TRBV19	NA	TRBJ1-3	NA	CASSMGDSGNTIYF	TGTGCCAGTAGTATGGGAGACTCTGGAAACACCATATATTTT
TRBV15	NA	TRBJ2-3	NA	CATSSRDTQYF	TGTGCCACCAGCTCCCGAGATACGCAGTATTTT
TRBV10-3	NA	TRBJ1-6	TRBD1	CAISEPGTDNSPLHF	TGTGCCATCAGCGAACCCGGGACAGATAATTCACCCCTCCACTTT
TRBV2	NA	TRBJ2-7	NA	CASTGSSGGSYEQYF	TGTGCCAGCACCGGAAGCTCAGGAGGCTCCTACGAGCAGTACTTC
TRBV7-6	few	TRBJ2-5	NA	CASSLVAMGINQETQYF	TGTGCCAGCAGCTTAGTCGCTATGGGGATTAACCAAGAGACCCAGTACTTC
TRBV21-1	NA	TRBJ1-2	NA	CASSKLPGYDGYTF	TGTGCCAGCAGCAAACTGCCTGGATACGATGGCTACACCTTC
TRBV30	few	TRBJ2-7	TRBD1	CAWSVPGTGYEQYF	TGTGCCTGGAGTGTACCGGGGACAGGCTACGAGCAGTACTTC
TRBV29-1	NA	TRBJ2-1	TRBD2	CSVESAGGQLSSYNEQFF	TGCAGCGTTGAGTCAGCGGGAGGACAACTTAGCTCCTACAATGAGCAGTTCTTC
TRBV6-4	NA	TRBJ2-2	NA	CASSVIGAGELFF	TGTGCCAGCAGTGTCATAGGGGCCGGGGAGCTGTTTTTT
TRBV7-9	NA	TRBJ1-1	NA	CASSLDGRDTEAFF	TGTGCCAGCAGCTTAGACGGCAGGGACACTGAAGCTTTCTTT
TRBV5-6	NA	TRBJ1-1	NA	CASSLGVGGTEAFF	TGTGCCAGCAGCTTGGGTGTGGGTGGCACTGAAGCTTTCTTT
TRBV29-1	NA	TRBJ1-4	TRBD1	CSVEDLNRGGEKLFF	TGCAGCGTTGAAGATCTAAACAGGGGAGGGGAAAAACTGTTTTTT
TRBV6-2/TRBV6-3	once	TRBJ2-1	TRBD2	CASSYSAYRTSGRGNEQFF	TGTGCCAGCAGTTACTCAGCTTACCGGACTAGCGGGAGGGGGAATGAGCAGTTCTTC
TRBV6-5	NA	TRBJ1-5	NA	CASRPPGPGQPQHF	TGTGCCAGCAGGCCCCCGGGGCCCGGTCAGCCCCAGCATTTT
TRBV28	NA	TRBJ1-5	NA	CASSLNLGSDTVGPQHF	TGTGCCAGCAGTTTGAACTTGGGGTCGGACACCGTGGGACCCCAGCATTTT
TRBV6-5	NA	TRBJ1-3	NA	CARINGGPSGNTIYF	TGTGCCAGGATAAACGGGGGTCCATCTGGAAACACCATATATTTT
TRBV6-2/TRBV6-3	NA	TRBJ1-5	TRBD1	CASSYSQTGGGQPQHF	TGTGCCAGCAGTTACTCCCAAACAGGGGGCGGTCAGCCCCAGCATTTT
TRBV10-1	NA	TRBJ2-7	TRBD2	CASSGDGGSYEQYF	TGCGCCAGCAGTGGGGACGGGGGGAGTTACGAGCAGTACTTC
TRBV30	NA	TRBJ2-3	NA	CAWSGRGGTDTQYF	TGTGCCTGGAGTGGCCGGGGAGGCACAGATACGCAGTATTTT
TRBV11-2	once	TRBJ2-7	TRBD2	CAHGGESSYEQYF	TGTGCCCACGGGGGGGAGAGCTCCTACGAGCAGTACTTC
TRBV5-6	NA	TRBJ1-5	NA	CASSPGGFSQPQHF	TGTGCCAGCAGCCCCGGGGGGTTCTCTCAGCCCCAGCATTTT
TRBV5-1	NA	TRBJ1-2	NA	CASSGPQGLYGYTF	TGCGCCAGCAGCGGGCCCCAGGGACTCTATGGCTACACCTTC
TRBV3-1/TRBV3-2	NA	TRBJ2-2	NA	CASSNTGELFF	TGTGCCAGCAGCAACACCGGGGAGCTGTTTTTT
TRBV24-1	once	TRBJ2-1	NA	CATSHPIGEQFF	TGTGCCACCAGTCACCCCATCGGTGAGCAGTTCTTC
TRBV10-1	NA	TRBJ2-2	NA	CASRNTGELFF	TGCGCCAGCAGGAACACCGGGGAGCTGTTTTTT
TRBV11-3	NA	TRBJ1-1	NA	CASSRHENTEAFF	TGTGCCAGCAGCCGACATGAGAACACTGAAGCTTTCTTT
TRBV25-1	few	TRBJ2-2	TRBD2	CASSTSGYTGELFF	TGTGCCAGCTCTACTAGCGGGTACACCGGGGAGCTGTTTTTT
TRBV7-2	NA	TRBJ1-5	NA	CTSSLWGQPQHF	TGTACCAGCAGCTTATGGGGTCAGCCCCAGCATTTT